The entry that follows covers one TCR beta chain sequence. Its antigen remains unknown. Per germline, CDR1 MNHEY and CDR2 SMNVEV (reference sequence). Trimming removed 3 bases from V and 3 bases from J, with 9 bases in between. The CDR3 length is 14 residues. Some clones are missing from TCRdb's copy, which holds only in-frame ones; the method was immunoSEQ multiplex PCR. The table has approximately 980,000 clones, 60% to 85% seen once; the top ten hold around 1.5%. The source of the sample is a study of shared clonotypes between healthy human individuals. Study summary: The composition of the donors was two women and a few men aged 18 to 49. Study-level findings and limits: The naive CD4 repertoires of a handful of donors were compared, and approximately 4.5% of clonotypes were shared.

The TCR was taken from a man aged 18 to 29 in good health. The sequenced material came from memory CD4+ T cells sorted from blood. As for subset: CD45RA-negative fraction. The chain joins TRBV27 to TRBJ2-4, with D possibly TRBD1 on 6 matching bases. CDR3 DNA: TGTGCCAGCAGTTTGGGGGCAGGCAAAAACATTCAGTACTTC. As protein: CASSLGAGKNIQYF.